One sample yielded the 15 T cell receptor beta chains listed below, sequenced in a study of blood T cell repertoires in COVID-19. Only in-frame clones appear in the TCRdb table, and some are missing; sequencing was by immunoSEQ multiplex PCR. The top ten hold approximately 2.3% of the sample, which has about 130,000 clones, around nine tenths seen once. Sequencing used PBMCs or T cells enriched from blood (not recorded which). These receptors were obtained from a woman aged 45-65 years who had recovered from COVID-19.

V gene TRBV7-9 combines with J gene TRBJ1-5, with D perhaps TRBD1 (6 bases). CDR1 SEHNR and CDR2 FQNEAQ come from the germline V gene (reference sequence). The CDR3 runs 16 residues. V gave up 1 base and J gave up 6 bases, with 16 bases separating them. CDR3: CASSLGAGGEGQPQHF. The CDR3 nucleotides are TGTGCCAGCAGCTTAGGAGCTGGGGGCGAGGGTCAGCCCCAGCATTTT.

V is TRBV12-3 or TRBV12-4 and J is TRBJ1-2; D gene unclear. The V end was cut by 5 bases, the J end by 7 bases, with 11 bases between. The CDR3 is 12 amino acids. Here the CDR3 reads CASSEGGFGYTF. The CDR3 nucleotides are TGTGCCAGCAGTGAGGGTGGGTTTGGCTACACCTTC.

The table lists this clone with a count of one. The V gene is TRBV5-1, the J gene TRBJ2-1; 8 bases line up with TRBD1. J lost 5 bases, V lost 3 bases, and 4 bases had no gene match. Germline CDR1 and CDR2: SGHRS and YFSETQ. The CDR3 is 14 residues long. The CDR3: CASSWSTGDNEQFF. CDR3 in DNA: TGCGCCAGCAGCTGGTCGACAGGGGACAATGAGCAGTTCTTC.

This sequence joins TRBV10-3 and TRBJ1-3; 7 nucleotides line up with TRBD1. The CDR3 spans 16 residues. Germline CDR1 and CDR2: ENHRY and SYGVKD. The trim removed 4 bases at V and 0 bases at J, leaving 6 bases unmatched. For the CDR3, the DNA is TGTGCCATCAGTGGACAACAGGGGAGCTCTGGAAACACCATATATTTT. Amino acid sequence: CAISGQQGSSGNTIYF.

The CDR3 protein is CASSFNLQGAGDTEAFF. DNA of the CDR3: TGTGCCAGCAGCTTTAACTTGCAGGGGGCGGGTGACACTGAAGCTTTCTTT. The V and J genes are TRBV7-8 and TRBJ1-1; 8 nucleotides match TRBD1. Germline CDR1 reads SGHVS; CDR2 reads FQNEAQ. J lost 3 bases, V lost 3 bases, and 12 bases had no gene match. The CDR3 spans 17 residues.

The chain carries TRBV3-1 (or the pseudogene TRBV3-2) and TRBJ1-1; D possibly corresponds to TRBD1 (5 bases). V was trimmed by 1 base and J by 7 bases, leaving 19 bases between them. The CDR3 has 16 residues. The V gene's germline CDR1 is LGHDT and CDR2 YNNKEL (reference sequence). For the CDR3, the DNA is TGTGCCAGCAGCCAAGCCAACACCAGGGCTAGGTTTGAAGCTTTCTTT. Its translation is CASSQANTRARFEAFF.

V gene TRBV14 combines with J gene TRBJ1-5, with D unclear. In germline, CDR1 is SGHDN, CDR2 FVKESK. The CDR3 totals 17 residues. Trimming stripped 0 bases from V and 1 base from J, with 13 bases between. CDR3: CASSQDLAGRSNQPQHF. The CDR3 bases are TGTGCCAGCAGCCAAGATCTTGCAGGAAGAAGCAATCAGCCCCAGCATTTT.

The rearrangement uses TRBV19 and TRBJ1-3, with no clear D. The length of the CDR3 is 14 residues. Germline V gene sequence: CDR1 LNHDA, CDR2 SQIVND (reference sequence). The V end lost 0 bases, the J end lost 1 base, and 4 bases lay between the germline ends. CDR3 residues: CASSIDLSGNTIYF. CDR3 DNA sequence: TGTGCCAGTAGTATAGATCTATCTGGAAACACCATATATTTT.

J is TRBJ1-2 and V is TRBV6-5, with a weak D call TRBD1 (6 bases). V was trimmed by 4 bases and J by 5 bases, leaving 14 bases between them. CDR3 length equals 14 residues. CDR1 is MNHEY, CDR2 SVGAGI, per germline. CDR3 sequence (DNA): TGTGCCAGCAGTTTCACCGGGACAAAGTATGGCTACACCTTC. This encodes CASSFTGTKYGYTF.

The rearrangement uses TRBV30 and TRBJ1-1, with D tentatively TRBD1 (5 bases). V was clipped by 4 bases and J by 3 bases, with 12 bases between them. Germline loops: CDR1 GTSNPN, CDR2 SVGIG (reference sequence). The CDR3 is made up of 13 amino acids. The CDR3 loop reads CAWTPDTYTEAFF. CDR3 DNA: TGTGCCTGGACTCCGGACACCTACACTGAAGCTTTCTTT.

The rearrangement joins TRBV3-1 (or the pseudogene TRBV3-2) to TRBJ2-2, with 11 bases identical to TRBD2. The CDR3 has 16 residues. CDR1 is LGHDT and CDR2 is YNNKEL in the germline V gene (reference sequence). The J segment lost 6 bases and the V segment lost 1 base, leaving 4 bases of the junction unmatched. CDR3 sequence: CASSQAPLAGAGELFF. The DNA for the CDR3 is TGTGCCAGCAGCCAAGCTCCACTAGCGGGGGCCGGGGAGCTGTTTTTT.

The CDR3, as DNA: TGTGCCAGTAGTATGGTCCGAGGACTAGCGGGGGGGATGAGCTCCTACAATGAGCAGTTCTTC. The encoded protein is CASSMVRGLAGGMSSYNEQFF. The chain employs TRBV19 and TRBJ2-1; 15 bases match TRBD2. V was pared by 3 bases and J by 0 bases, with 12 bases of the junction left unmatched. From germline, CDR1 is LNHDA and CDR2 SQIVND (reference sequence). The CDR3 consists of 21 residues.

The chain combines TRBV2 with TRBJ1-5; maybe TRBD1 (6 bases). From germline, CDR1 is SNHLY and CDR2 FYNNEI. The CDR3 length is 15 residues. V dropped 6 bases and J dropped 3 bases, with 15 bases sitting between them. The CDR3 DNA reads TGTGCCAGCAGGGTACAGGGCTTTTTCAATCAGCCCCAGCATTTT. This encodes CASRVQGFFNQPQHF.

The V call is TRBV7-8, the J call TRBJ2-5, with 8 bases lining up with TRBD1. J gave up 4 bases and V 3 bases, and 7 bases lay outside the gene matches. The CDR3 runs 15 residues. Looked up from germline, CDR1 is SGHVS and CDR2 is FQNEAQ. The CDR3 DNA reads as TGTGCCAGCAGCTTTCGTCGAGACAGGGGAGAGACCCAGTACTTC. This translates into CASSFRRDRGETQYF.

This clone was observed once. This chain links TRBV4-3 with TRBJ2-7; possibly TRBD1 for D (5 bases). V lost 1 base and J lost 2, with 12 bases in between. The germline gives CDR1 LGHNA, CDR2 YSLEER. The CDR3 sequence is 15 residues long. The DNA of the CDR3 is TGCGCCAGCAGCCAAGGACAGAGCGTAACCTACGAGCAGTACTTC. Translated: CASSQGQSVTYEQYF.